This T cell receptor (beta chain) was captured in a study of PD-L1 blockade in urothelial cancer. Study summary: Of prior chemotherapy regimens, patients had received between 0 and 3. Researchers looked at the blood 3 weeks (second dose) and 6 weeks after treatment began.

Patients' urothelial carcinoma was locally advanced or metastatic. This CDR3 region has 13 residues. CDR1 is SEHNR and CDR2 is FQNEAQ in the germline V gene (reference sequence). Trimming cost V 4 bases and J 5 bases, with 11 bases left between them. Only in-frame clones appear in the TCRdb table, and some are missing; sequencing was by immunoSEQ multiplex PCR. The sample includes about 37,000 clones, over 75% of them seen just once. This clonotype was sampled from a man between 60 and 75 years old with urothelial cancer. Here the sequenced sample was PBMCs, taken around atezolizumab (anti-PD-L1) treatment. The rearrangement links TRBV7-9 to TRBJ2-5; D is perhaps TRBD1 (6 bases). CDR3 nucleotides: TGTGCCAGCAGCTACAGGGCGGAGGAGACCCAGTACTTC. Protein sequence: CASSYRAEETQYF.